Listed below are T cell receptor beta chains from one sample, sequenced in a study of shared clonotypes between healthy human individuals. Data came from immunoSEQ multiplex PCR; TCRdb stores just in-frame clones and leaves some out. The sample records 550,000 to 850,000 clones, 55% to 80% being singletons. The sample taken for sequencing was memory CD4+ T cells sorted from blood. Receptors originate from a young woman in good health. CDR3s include the opening cysteine and the closing phenylalanine or tryptophan. The order of the fields is CDR3 DNA, CDR3 protein, V gene, J gene, D gene, clone size. A D gene is named only where the DNA matches it firmly. Clone size appears in some rows only: once, few, many, or a class for an expanded clone.

CDR3nt: TGTGCCAGCAGCAAGGGTTATAGCAATCAGCCCCAGCATTTT
CDR3aa: CASSKGYSNQPQHF
v_gene: TRBV7-2
j_gene: TRBJ1-5
d_gene: NA
abundance: NA

CDR3nt: TGTGCCAGCAGTCTAATGGGAGGGGAGACCCAGTACTTC
CDR3aa: CASSLMGGETQYF
v_gene: TRBV7-2
j_gene: TRBJ2-5
d_gene: TRBD2
abundance: many

CDR3nt: TGTGCCAGCAGCCAAGCTGGGACACTCGGACTAGAGCAGTACTTC
CDR3aa: CASSQAGTLGLEQYF
v_gene: TRBV7-6
j_gene: TRBJ2-7
d_gene: NA
abundance: NA

CDR3nt: TGCAGCGTTGACGGGCCCATCCAAGAGACCCAGTACTTC
CDR3aa: CSVDGPIQETQYF
v_gene: TRBV29-1
j_gene: TRBJ2-5
d_gene: NA
abundance: once

CDR3nt: TGTGCCACCGCCTTTGCGGGGACAGGGGTATATACGCAGTATTTT
CDR3aa: CATAFAGTGVYTQYF
v_gene: TRBV27
j_gene: TRBJ2-3
d_gene: TRBD1
abundance: NA

CDR3nt: TGTGCCAGCAGCCGGGGACAGAGGAACACTGAAGCTTTCTTT
CDR3aa: CASSRGQRNTEAFF
v_gene: TRBV11-2
j_gene: TRBJ1-1
d_gene: TRBD1
abundance: NA

CDR3nt: TGTGCCAGCAGTTTATTACAGGGTGGGAACACTGAAGCTTTCTTT
CDR3aa: CASSLLQGGNTEAFF
v_gene: TRBV28
j_gene: TRBJ1-1
d_gene: NA
abundance: NA

CDR3nt: TGTGCCTGGAGTGGGAGCGGGATCTCTGGGGCCAACGTCCTGACTTTC
CDR3aa: CAWSGSGISGANVLTF
v_gene: TRBV30
j_gene: TRBJ2-6
d_gene: TRBD2
abundance: few

CDR3nt: TGCAGCGTTGGGGCGGGAGGAGATGAGCAGTTCTTC
CDR3aa: CSVGAGGDEQFF
v_gene: TRBV29-1
j_gene: TRBJ2-1
d_gene: TRBD2
abundance: NA

CDR3nt: TGTGCCAGTACCAACCTACGTGGAAGGGGCTATGGCTACACCTTC
CDR3aa: CASTNLRGRGYGYTF
v_gene: TRBV19
j_gene: TRBJ1-2
d_gene: NA
abundance: NA

CDR3nt: TGTGCCAGCAGCCCCCCCCCGAGCGGGAGAAGGGAGACCCAGTACTTC
CDR3aa: CASSPPPSGRRETQYF
v_gene: TRBV11-2
j_gene: TRBJ2-5
d_gene: TRBD2
abundance: NA

CDR3nt: TGTGCCAGCAGCCACCCACCGGGGGCTGGAAACACCATATATTTT
CDR3aa: CASSHPPGAGNTIYF
v_gene: TRBV7-3
j_gene: TRBJ1-3
d_gene: NA
abundance: NA

CDR3nt: TGCAGCGTTGTAGGCGGGAGATTTGGCACCGGGGAGCTGTTTTTT
CDR3aa: CSVVGGRFGTGELFF
v_gene: TRBV29-1
j_gene: TRBJ2-2
d_gene: TRBD2
abundance: few

CDR3nt: TGTGCCAGCAGCCCTCAGGGAGGGGCCTACGAGCAGTACTTC
CDR3aa: CASSPQGGAYEQYF
v_gene: TRBV5-5
j_gene: TRBJ2-7
d_gene: TRBD2
abundance: NA

CDR3nt: TGTGCCAGCAGCTTAGCGGTATATAGCGGGGGATACAATGAGCAGTTCTTC
CDR3aa: CASSLAVYSGGYNEQFF
v_gene: TRBV7-8
j_gene: TRBJ2-1
d_gene: TRBD2
abundance: NA

CDR3nt: TGTGCCAGTAGTATAGTGTCCGGAGCGGGAGGTTTTGAGACCCAGTACTTC
CDR3aa: CASSIVSGAGGFETQYF
v_gene: TRBV19
j_gene: TRBJ2-5
d_gene: TRBD2
abundance: NA

CDR3nt: TGTGCCAGCAGCTTGGATAGCGGAGTCCCCTACGAGCAGTACTTC
CDR3aa: CASSLDSGVPYEQYF
v_gene: TRBV5-4
j_gene: TRBJ2-7
d_gene: NA
abundance: few

CDR3nt: TGCGCCAGCAGCTATGCGAGTGGCGGGAGAATTCGGAACACCGGGGAGCTGTTTTTT
CDR3aa: CASSYASGGRIRNTGELFF
v_gene: TRBV5-1
j_gene: TRBJ2-2
d_gene: TRBD2
abundance: many

CDR3nt: TGTGCCAGCAGCCCCGCCCGACTAGCGGGAAACCAAGAGACCCAGTACTTC
CDR3aa: CASSPARLAGNQETQYF
v_gene: TRBV9
j_gene: TRBJ2-5
d_gene: TRBD2
abundance: few

CDR3nt: TGTGCCAGCAGTGAAGCGCTTCCTCAGCCCCAGCATTTT
CDR3aa: CASSEALPQPQHF
v_gene: TRBV6-1
j_gene: TRBJ1-5
d_gene: NA
abundance: few

CDR3nt: TGTGCCACCGCGGACACTGGAGGAGAGACCCAGTACTTC
CDR3aa: CATADTGGETQYF
v_gene: TRBV2
j_gene: TRBJ2-5
d_gene: NA
abundance: NA

CDR3nt: TGTGCCAGCAGCAGCCCCGGGACTAGCGGGAGTGGAGAGCAGTACTTC
CDR3aa: CASSSPGTSGSGEQYF
v_gene: TRBV6-6
j_gene: TRBJ2-7
d_gene: TRBD2
abundance: NA

CDR3nt: TGCGCCAGCAGCCAGACAGTAAGCGGGGACTATGGCTACACCTTC
CDR3aa: CASSQTVSGDYGYTF
v_gene: TRBV4-1
j_gene: TRBJ1-2
d_gene: NA
abundance: NA

CDR3nt: TGTGCCAGCAGCGTAGGGGGAACCAACCAAGAGACCCAGTACTTC
CDR3aa: CASSVGGTNQETQYF
v_gene: TRBV9
j_gene: TRBJ2-5
d_gene: NA
abundance: few

CDR3nt: TGTGCCAGCTCACCGAGGACAGTATTCGGCTCCTACAATGAGCAGTTCTTC
CDR3aa: CASSPRTVFGSYNEQFF
v_gene: TRBV18
j_gene: TRBJ2-1
d_gene: NA
abundance: NA